This T cell receptor (beta chain) was retrieved from a study of T cell repertoires in cytomegalovirus infection. In the study overall: Public TCR beta signatures indicated both CMV infection and matching HLA type. Study findings and constraints: The study found HLA-C-restricted CMV-specific TCR beta clonotypes dominating the ex vivo response. Adding up the frequency of public TCR beta families identified people who carried CMV plus the relevant HLA.

The length of the CDR3 is 15 residues. CDR1 is MDHEN, CDR2 SYDVKM, per germline. V trimming: 4 bases; J trimming: 4 bases; junction bases outside the gene matches: 6. This clonotype was counted a few times. Its antigen remains unknown. TCRdb processed the reads anew with MiXCR; each CDR3 protein has one entry. The repertoire holds about 68,000 distinct CDR3 sequences, with 20% to 25% as singletons. The sample taken for sequencing was PBMCs, sequenced either directly or after in vitro stimulation (not recorded which). The chain links TRBV28 to TRBJ2-1; 8 bases fit TRBD2. The receptor comes from a human donor in good health (CMV status not recorded). Some clones in this sample may be carry-over from other donors' samples. The CDR3 sequence is CASSSPGLGYNEQFF. CDR3 sequence (DNA): TGTGCCAGCAGTTCACCGGGACTAGGTTACAATGAGCAGTTCTTC. Using reference TRBV28 and TRBJ2-1 for the parts outside the CDR3, the full variable domain is DVKVTQSSRYLVKRTGEKVFLECVQDMDHENMFWYRQDPGLGLRLIYFSYDVKMKEKGDIPEGYSVSREKKERFSLILESASTNQTSMYLCASSSPGLGYNEQFFGPGTRLTVL.